This TCR beta chain was sequenced during a study of glioma-infiltrating T cells. TCR alpha and beta CDR3 regions were amplified from RNA using iRepertoire nested multiplex PCR. Input was about 100-450 ng of tissue mRNA or PBMC total RNA. TCRdb fed the multiplex PCR reads into MiXCR, producing one record per CDR3 protein. The sample has over 100,000 distinct CDR3 sequences; 25% are singletons. There are 15 residues in the CDR3. The germline V gene encodes CDR1 DFQATT and CDR2 SNEGSKA (reference sequence). General study points: Tissue-blood divergence was below expectation in non-neoplastic patients, above in gliomas. CDR3 overlap between tissue and blood was very small.

Remarks on this clonotype: No antigen is known for it. A read error may be the cause here, since a much bigger clone is one base away.

This TCR came from a human donor with low-grade glioma or glioblastoma, undergoing nonglioma brain surgery, or in good health (not recorded which). The rearrangement links TRBV20-1 to TRBJ2-3, with a possible D match to TRBD1 (6 bases). Sequencing input: glioma tissue, nonneoplastic brain tissue, or PBMCs (not recorded which). CDR3 coding DNA: TGCAGTGCTAGAGAACCAGGGTGGAGGACAGATACGCGGTATTTT. Its translation is CSAREPGWRTDTRYF.